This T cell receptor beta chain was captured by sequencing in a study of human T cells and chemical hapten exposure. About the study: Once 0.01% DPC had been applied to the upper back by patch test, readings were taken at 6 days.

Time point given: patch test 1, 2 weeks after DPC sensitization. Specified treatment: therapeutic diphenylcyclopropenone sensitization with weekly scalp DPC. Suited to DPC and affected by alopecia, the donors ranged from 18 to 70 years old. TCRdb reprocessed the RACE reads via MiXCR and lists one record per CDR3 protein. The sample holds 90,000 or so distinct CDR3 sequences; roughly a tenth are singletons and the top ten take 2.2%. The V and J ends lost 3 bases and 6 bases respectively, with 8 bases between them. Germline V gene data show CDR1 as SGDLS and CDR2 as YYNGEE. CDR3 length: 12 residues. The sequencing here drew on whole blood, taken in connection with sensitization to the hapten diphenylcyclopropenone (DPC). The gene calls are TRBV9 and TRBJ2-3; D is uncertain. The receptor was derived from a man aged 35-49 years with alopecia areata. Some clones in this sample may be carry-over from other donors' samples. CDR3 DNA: TGTGCCAGCAGCGAATTTATGGATACGCAGTATTTT. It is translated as CASSEFMDTQYF.